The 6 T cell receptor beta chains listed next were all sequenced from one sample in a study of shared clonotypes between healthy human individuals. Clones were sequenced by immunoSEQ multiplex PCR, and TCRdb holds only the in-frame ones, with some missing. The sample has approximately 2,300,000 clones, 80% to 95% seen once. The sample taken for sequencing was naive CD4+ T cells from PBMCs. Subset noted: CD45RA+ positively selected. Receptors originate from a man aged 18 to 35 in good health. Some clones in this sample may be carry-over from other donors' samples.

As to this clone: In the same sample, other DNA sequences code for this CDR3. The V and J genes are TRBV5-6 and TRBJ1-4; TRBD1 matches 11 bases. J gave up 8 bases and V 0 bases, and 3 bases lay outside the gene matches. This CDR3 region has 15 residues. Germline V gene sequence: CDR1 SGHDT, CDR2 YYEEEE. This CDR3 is CASSLAGQGGEKLFF. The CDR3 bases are TGTGCCAGCAGCTTGGCGGGACAGGGGGGAGAAAAACTGTTTTTT.

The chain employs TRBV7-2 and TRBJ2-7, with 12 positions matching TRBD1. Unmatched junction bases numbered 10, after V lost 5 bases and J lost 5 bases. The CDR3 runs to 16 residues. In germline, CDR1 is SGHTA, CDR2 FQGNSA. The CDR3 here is CASSPDRDRGPNEQYF. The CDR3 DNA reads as TGTGCCAGCAGCCCAGACCGGGACAGGGGGCCCAACGAGCAGTACTTC.

CDR3 bases: TGTGCCAGCTCACCACGGGGGGGCCCCGGGCTCAATGAGCAGTTCTTC. As protein: CASSPRGGPGLNEQFF. The chain couples TRBV18 to TRBJ2-1, with a tentative D call TRBD2 (7 bases). Per the germline V gene, CDR1 is KGHSH and CDR2 is LQKENI. V lost 1 base and J lost 6, with 16 bases in between. The CDR3 has 16 amino acids.

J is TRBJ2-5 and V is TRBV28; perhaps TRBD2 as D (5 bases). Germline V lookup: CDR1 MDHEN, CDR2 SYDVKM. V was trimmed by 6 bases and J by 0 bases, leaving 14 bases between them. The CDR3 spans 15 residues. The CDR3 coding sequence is TGTGCCAGCAGGTTACTTGGGGAGTACCAAGAGACCCAGTACTTC. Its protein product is CASRLLGEYQETQYF.

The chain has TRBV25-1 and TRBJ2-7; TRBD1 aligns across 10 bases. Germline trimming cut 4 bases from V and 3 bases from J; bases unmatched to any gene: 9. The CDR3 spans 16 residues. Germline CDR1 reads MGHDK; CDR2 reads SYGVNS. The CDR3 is CASSAFSGTGDYEQYF. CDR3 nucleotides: TGTGCCAGCAGTGCTTTCTCCGGGACAGGGGACTACGAGCAGTACTTC.

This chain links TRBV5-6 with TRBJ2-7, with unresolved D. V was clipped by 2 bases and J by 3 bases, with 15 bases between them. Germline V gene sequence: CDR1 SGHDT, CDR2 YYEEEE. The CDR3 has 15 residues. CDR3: CASSLMSKYGYEQYF. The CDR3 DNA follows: TGTGCCAGCAGCTTAATGTCCAAGTACGGCTACGAGCAGTACTTC.